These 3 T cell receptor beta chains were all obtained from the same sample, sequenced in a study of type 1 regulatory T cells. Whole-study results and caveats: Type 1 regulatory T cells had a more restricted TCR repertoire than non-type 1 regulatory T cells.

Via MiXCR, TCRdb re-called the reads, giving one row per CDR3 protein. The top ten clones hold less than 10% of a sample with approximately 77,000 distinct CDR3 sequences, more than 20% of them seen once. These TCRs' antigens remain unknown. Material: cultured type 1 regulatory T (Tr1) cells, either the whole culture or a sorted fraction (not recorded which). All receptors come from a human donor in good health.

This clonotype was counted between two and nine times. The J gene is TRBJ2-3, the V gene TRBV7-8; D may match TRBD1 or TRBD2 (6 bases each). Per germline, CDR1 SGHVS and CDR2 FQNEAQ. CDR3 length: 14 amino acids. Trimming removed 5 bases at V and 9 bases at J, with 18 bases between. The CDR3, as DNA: TGTGCCAGCAGCCCGGGGGTAGGGGGGAACACGCAGTATTTT. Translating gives CASSPGVGGNTQYF.

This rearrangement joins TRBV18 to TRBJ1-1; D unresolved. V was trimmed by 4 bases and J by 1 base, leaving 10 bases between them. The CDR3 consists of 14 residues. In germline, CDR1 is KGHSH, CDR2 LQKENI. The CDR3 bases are TGTGCCAGCTCACAAGGACGGGAGAACACTGAAGCTTTCTTT. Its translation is CASSQGRENTEAFF.

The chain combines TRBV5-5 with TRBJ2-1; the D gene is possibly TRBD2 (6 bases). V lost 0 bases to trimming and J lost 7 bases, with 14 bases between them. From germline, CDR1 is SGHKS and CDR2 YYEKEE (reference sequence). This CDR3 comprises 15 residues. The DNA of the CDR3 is TGTGCCAGCAGCTTGGGCTCGTTGGGGAGGAATGAGCAGTTCTTC. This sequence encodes CASSLGSLGRNEQFF.